The 29 T cell receptor beta chains in this list originate from one sample, sequenced in a study of blood T cells in healthy people across ages. Together with a sample-barcoded 5' primer, a J-beta primer mix was included in a second PCR lasting roughly 6 to 12 cycles. TCRdb called the 5' RACE reads again in MiXCR, with one record for every CDR3 protein. This table holds about 800,000 distinct CDR3 sequences, 58% found once. Sequencing input: blood. Source of these receptors: a man aged 25 to 40 in good health.

Concerning this clonotype itself: Just one base apart from a much larger clone, this may be a read error. The chain combines TRBV11-2 with TRBJ1-5; D remains ambiguous. V shed 5 bases and J shed 4 bases, with 9 bases lying between them. This CDR3 spans 13 amino acids. Germline V CDR1 and CDR2: SGHAT, FQNNGV. CDR3 DNA: TGTGCCAGCAGCGACTCAAATAATCAGCCCCAGCATTTT. It encodes CASSDSNNQPQHF.

This clonotype has only a few counts. CDR3 in DNA: TGTGCCTTGTCACCCGGCTACACCTTC. It specifies CALSPGYTF. The chain carries TRBV30 and TRBJ1-2, with D hard to call. Germline V lookup: CDR1 GTSNPN, CDR2 SVGIG (reference sequence). V lost 7 bases and J 8 bases, leaving 8 bases between the germline ends. This CDR3 has 9 residues.

This clonotype has just a few counts. The rearrangement links TRBV4-2 to TRBJ2-4; D is possibly TRBD1 (5 bases). V lost 2 bases and J lost 1, with 12 bases in between. Germline V lookup: CDR1 LGHNA, CDR2 YNFKEQ. The CDR3 consists of 16 residues. DNA for the CDR3: TGTGCCAGCAGCCAAACCTCTGGGGCGGCCAAAAACATTCAGTACTTC. Translated, it gives CASSQTSGAAKNIQYF.

The sample holds one count of this clonotype. This chain connects TRBV6-6 to TRBJ2-1; 8 nucleotides line up with TRBD2. Looked up from germline, CDR1 is MNHNY and CDR2 is SVGAGI (reference sequence). This CDR3 has 14 amino acids. V trimming: 7 bases; J trimming: 5 bases; junction bases outside the gene matches: 7. This CDR3 reads CASNIIAGNNEQFF. CDR3 nucleotide sequence: TGTGCCAGCAACATAATAGCGGGGAACAATGAGCAGTTCTTC.

This rearrangement joins TRBV9 to TRBJ1-3, with D perhaps matching TRBD1 (6 bases). Trimming removed 3 bases from V and 7 bases from J, with 20 bases in between. Germline loops: CDR1 SGDLS, CDR2 YYNGEE. This CDR3 contains 16 residues. The CDR3 is CASSAPRAGAGNTIYF. The DNA of the CDR3 is TGTGCCAGCAGCGCGCCGAGGGCAGGGGCAGGGAACACCATATATTTT.

Only a few counts were recorded for this clonotype. The chain couples TRBV5-1 to TRBJ2-7, with D possibly being TRBD1 or TRBD2 (5 bases each). V lost 4 bases and J lost 0, with 17 bases in between. CDR1 and CDR2 from the germline V gene are SGHRS and YFSETQ. The CDR3 is 16 amino acids. For the CDR3, the DNA is TGCGCCAGCAGCCAGGTCGGGACGAAGAGCTCCTACGAGCAGTACTTC. This translates into CASSQVGTKSSYEQYF. Looking up the rest from reference TRBV5-1 and TRBJ2-7 gives the full variable domain: KAGVTQTPRYLIKTRGQQVTLSCSPISGHRSVSWYQQTPGQGLQFLFEYFSETQRNKGNFPGRFSGRQFSNSRSEMNVSTLELGDSALYLCASSQVGTKSSYEQYFGPGTRLTVT.

The V and J genes are TRBV2 and TRBJ1-2, with D hard to call. This CDR3 has 13 residues. Deletions cut 6 bases from V and 4 bases from J, with 12 bases between. The germline CDR1 and CDR2 sequences are SNHLY and FYNNEI. The CDR3 here is CASRNGPIYGYTF. For the CDR3, the DNA is TGTGCCAGCAGAAACGGACCTATCTATGGCTACACCTTC.

The chain couples TRBV3-1 to TRBJ2-5, with 8 bases matching TRBD2. With the DNA end fitting TRBJ2-7 better, the J assignment may be wrong. The germline V gene has CDR1 LGHDT and CDR2 YNNKEL (reference sequence). The CDR3 sequence is 14 residues long. This CDR3 is CASSRTSPHSEQYF. In DNA form, the CDR3 reads TGTGCCAGCAGCCGGACTAGCCCCCACTCCGAGCAGTACTTC.

The rearrangement links TRBV20-1 to TRBJ2-1, with TRBD2 matching over 13 bases. V shed 2 bases, J shed 10 bases, and the junction held 8 bases outside the gene matches. Germline V gene data show CDR1 as DFQATT and CDR2 as SNEGSKA (reference sequence). This CDR3 comprises 15 residues. The CDR3 spells CSARRGLAGVGEQFF. CDR3 DNA: TGCAGTGCTAGACGTGGACTAGCGGGAGTGGGGGAGCAGTTCTTC.

The chain recombines TRBV7-8 with TRBJ1-2, with TRBD1 matching 10 bases. Unmatched junction bases numbered 12, after V lost 0 bases and J lost 8 bases. Germline-derived CDR1 and CDR2 are SGHVS and FQNEAQ. This CDR3 is built from 17 residues. CDR3 loop: CASSLALFPDRGDGYTF. DNA of the CDR3: TGTGCCAGCAGCTTAGCGTTATTCCCGGACAGGGGGGACGGCTACACCTTC. Variable domain in full (rest from reference TRBV7-8 and TRBJ1-2): GAGVSQSPRYKVAKRGQDVALRCDPISGHVSLFWYQQALGQGPEFLTYFQNEAQLDKSGLPSDRFFAERPEGSVSTLKIQRTQQEDSAVYLCASSLALFPDRGDGYTFGSGTRLTVV.

This rearrangement joins TRBV4-2 to TRBJ2-5; D possibly corresponds to TRBD2 (6 bases). Per the germline V gene, CDR1 is LGHNA and CDR2 is YNFKEQ. V lost 1 base and J 4 bases, leaving 19 bases between the germline ends. The CDR3 loop spans 17 amino acids. As DNA, the CDR3 is TGTGCCAGCAGCCAAGTTTTCCGGGACTCTCTCGGAGAGACCCAGTACTTC. This encodes CASSQVFRDSLGETQYF.

The V and J genes are TRBV10-3 and TRBJ2-5; D is perhaps TRBD2 (5 bases). The CDR3 is 13 residues long. With 6 bases removed from V and 2 bases from J, the gap between germline ends came to 10 bases. Germline loops: CDR1 ENHRY, CDR2 SYGVKD. CDR3 in DNA: TGTGCCATCAGCGGAGCGGATCAAGAGACCCAGTACTTC. Amino acid sequence: CAISGADQETQYF.

The chain recombines TRBV20-1 with TRBJ2-3, with 8 bases matching TRBD2. The CDR3 is 16 amino acids. With 0 bases clipped from V and 4 bases from J, the junction kept 9 bases outside the gene matches. Germline V CDR1 and CDR2: DFQATT, SNEGSKA (reference sequence). CDR3 loop: CSARDLLRGDSDTQYF. The CDR3 bases are TGCAGTGCTAGAGATCTTTTGCGGGGGGACTCAGATACGCAGTATTTT.

The chain recombines TRBV6-2 or TRBV6-3 with TRBJ2-7; D is unclear. Germline V gene lookup returns CDR1 MNHEY and CDR2 SVGEGT. The V and J ends lost 4 bases and 4 bases respectively, with 17 bases between them. CDR3 length: 15 residues. The CDR3 DNA sequence: TGTGCCAGCAGTTTCCTTTCGGCGCCGAGATACGAGCAGTACTTC. The encoded protein is CASSFLSAPRYEQYF.

This clonotype was observed a few times. The gene calls are TRBV7-6 and TRBJ1-2; D gene unclear. This CDR3 region has 13 residues. V shed 1 base and J shed 4 bases, with 7 bases lying between them. Germline CDR1 SGHVS, CDR2 FNYEAQ. CDR3 residues: CASSLGAFYGYTF. The DNA for the CDR3 is TGTGCCAGCAGCTTAGGGGCTTTCTATGGCTACACCTTC.

The chain is built from TRBV6-1 and TRBJ2-7, with TRBD1 matching 9 bases. CDR3 size: 14 residues. Per the germline V gene, CDR1 is MNHNS and CDR2 is SASEGT. Unmatched junction bases numbered 8, after V lost 8 bases and J lost 3 bases. The CDR3 DNA follows: TGTGCCAGCGGAGAGACAGGGGGACACTACGAGCAGTACTTC. This encodes CASGETGGHYEQYF.

Concerning this clonotype itself: The junction departs from the called germline gene at one end, perhaps through a read error. This chain uses TRBV20-1 with TRBJ2-2, with unresolved D. The length of the CDR3 is 14 residues. Looked up from germline, CDR1 is DFQATT and CDR2 is SNEGSKA (reference sequence). The CDR3 sequence: CSARGPPRTGELFF. The CDR3 bases are TGCAGTGCCAGAGGACCTCCTCGCACCGGGGAGCTGTTTTTT.

This clonotype was found many times. The V and J genes are TRBV11-1 and TRBJ1-6, with D hard to call. Germline lookup yields CDR1 SGHAT and CDR2 FQDESV (reference sequence). The CDR3 has 13 amino acids. V was cut by 3 bases and J by 7 bases, with 7 bases left in between. The CDR3 DNA is TGTGCCAGCAGCTTTTCAACAAATTCACCCCTCCACTTT. Its protein is CASSFSTNSPLHF.

The sample holds a few counts of this clonotype. The rearrangement uses TRBV29-1 and TRBJ1-2, with D possibly matching TRBD1 (5 bases). The germline V gene has CDR1 SQVTM and CDR2 ANQGSEA. This CDR3 is built from 14 residues. V lost 3 bases and J lost 4, with 15 bases in between. The DNA for the CDR3 is TGCAGCGTTGAGGAGATCGGGACGGTCTATGGCTACACCTTC. It codes for CSVEEIGTVYGYTF.

V and J are TRBV28 and TRBJ2-7; D might be TRBD2 (5 bases). The V gene lost 5 bases and the J gene lost 5 bases, with 19 bases spanning the gap. CDR3 length equals 15 residues. CDR1 is MDHEN, CDR2 SYDVKM, per germline. The CDR3 bases are TGTGCCAGCAGTCCTATACCGGACTTAGCAGACGAGCAGTACTTC. Translating it yields CASSPIPDLADEQYF.

This clonotype was detected only a few times. This rearrangement joins TRBV27 to TRBJ2-1; either TRBD1 or TRBD2 may supply D (6 bases each). V was cut by 6 bases and J by 7 bases, with 16 bases left in between. Germline lookup yields CDR1 MNHEY and CDR2 SMNVEV (reference sequence). CDR3 length: 14 residues. The CDR3 region is CASSSGGPFNEQFF. In DNA form, the CDR3 reads TGTGCCAGCAGCTCCGGGGGCCCGTTTAATGAGCAGTTCTTC.

V usage is TRBV5-6 and J usage is TRBJ1-6; 7 bases align to TRBD1. The V gene's germline CDR1 is SGHDT and CDR2 YYEEEE. The V gene end was trimmed by 4 bases and the J gene end by 5 bases; junction bases not matched to a gene: 9. The CDR3 length is 16 residues. Written as DNA, the CDR3 is TGTGCCAGCAGCCTACGAACCGGGACAGATAATTCACCCCTCCACTTT. Its translation: CASSLRTGTDNSPLHF.

This clonotype has a handful of counts. V and J are TRBV7-2 and TRBJ2-5, with 8 nucleotides matching TRBD2. The V gene end was trimmed by 5 bases and the J gene end by 2 bases; junction bases not matched to a gene: 4. This CDR3 spans 14 amino acids. Germline CDR1 reads SGHTA; CDR2 reads FQGNSA. CDR3 region: CASSPASGQETQYF. The CDR3 DNA sequence: TGTGCCAGCAGCCCGGCTAGCGGGCAAGAGACCCAGTACTTC. Complete variable domain (other parts from reference TRBV7-2 and TRBJ2-5): GAGVSQSPSNKVTEKGKDVELRCDPISGHTALYWYRQSLGQGLEFLIYFQGNSAPDKSGLPSDRFSAERTGGSVSTLTIQRTQQEDSAVYLCASSPASGQETQYFGPGTRLLVL.

This chain uses TRBV9 with TRBJ2-4; the D call may be TRBD1 or TRBD2 (6 bases each). Trimming left V 4 bases short and J 7 bases short, with 18 bases between. This CDR3 comprises 15 residues. Germline V CDR1 and CDR2: SGDLS, YYNGEE. The CDR3 loop is CASSPVGGQGNIQYF. The DNA of the CDR3 is TGTGCCAGCAGCCCTGTCGGGGGCCAGGGGAACATTCAGTACTTC.

The chain recombines TRBV11-2 with TRBJ2-5; D is possibly TRBD1 (5 bases). This CDR3 has 15 amino acids. The germline V gene encodes CDR1 SGHAT and CDR2 FQNNGV. V lost 3 bases, J lost 2 bases, and 13 bases lay in between. The CDR3 loop is CASSFQGFGQETQYF. CDR3 bases: TGTGCCAGCAGCTTCCAGGGTTTCGGTCAAGAGACCCAGTACTTC.

V and J are TRBV12-3 or TRBV12-4 and TRBJ1-2; a weak D match, TRBD1 (5 bases). The CDR3 extends over 13 amino acids. Trimming removed 4 bases at V and 4 bases at J, with 10 bases between. The CDR3 sequence is CASSSEGVYGYTF. CDR3 sequence (DNA): TGTGCCAGCAGTTCCGAAGGGGTCTATGGCTACACCTTC.

CDR3 in DNA: TGTGCCAGCAGCTACCTAGCCTCGACCATTGGCTCCTACGAGCAGTACTTC. Amino acids: CASSYLASTIGSYEQYF. The chain combines TRBV7-2 with TRBJ2-7; a weak D match, TRBD2 (5 bases). CDR3 length: 17 residues. CDR1 and CDR2 (germline): SGHTA, FQGNSA. Trimming shortened V by 4 bases and J by 0 bases, and 19 bases separated the two germline ends.

This clonotype appeared a single time. This chain uses TRBV20-1 with TRBJ2-7, with 7 bases lining up with TRBD2. With the DNA end fitting TRBJ2-5 better, the J assignment may be wrong. The CDR3 has 14 residues. Germline CDR1 is DFQATT and CDR2 is SNEGSKA (reference sequence). Written as DNA, the CDR3 is TGCAGTGCTAGACCGAGGGTAGCGGGAGAGACCCAGTACTTC. Protein sequence: CSARPRVAGETQYF.

This clonotype was picked up a small number of times. The rearrangement joins TRBV9 to TRBJ2-7; D remains ambiguous. The CDR3 has 14 residues. Trimming cost V 0 bases and J 4 bases, with 11 bases left between them. CDR1 and CDR2 (germline): SGDLS, YYNGEE. CDR3 coding DNA: TGTGCCAGCAGCGTAGAGGGCACCGTGTACGAGCAGTACTTC. Translating gives CASSVEGTVYEQYF.